The rows below give T cell receptor beta chains drawn from one sample of a study of shared clonotypes between healthy human individuals. Assay: immunoSEQ multiplex PCR; the TCRdb copy retains only in-frame clones and omits some. The sample holds about 2 million clones, roughly 94% seen once. The specimen was naive CD4+ T cells sorted from blood. These receptors were taken from a man between 18 and 35 years old in good health. Both conserved end residues are trimmed from each CDR3.

>TRBV10-2
ASSESGRSYEQY
>TRBV6-1
ASRDGVETQY
>TRBV5-1
ASSRDRVGNTIY
>TRBV9
ASSVDGTGQNIQY
>TRBV5-1
ASSRDSNEKLF
>TRBV30
AWNRGRLTPLH
>TRBV7-2
ASSVKTSRSTDTQY
>TRBV7-9
ASSPGTGRYEQY
>TRBV5-6
ASSFGQIYGYT
>TRBV11-2
ASSVAAMNTEAF
>TRBV2
ASSPGQRGEKLF
>TRBV28
ASSLQRERFGGKNGYT
>TRBV5-4
ASSLPDRGTEQY
>TRBV5-4
ASSLDSGASYEQY
>TRBV5-1
ASSVLPQGVNTEAF
>TRBV6-6
ASRWDLVNTEAF
>TRBV5-1
ASSLVGSTDTQY
>TRBV6-1
ASWGGGNIQY
>TRBV18
ASSPTSGGNYEQY
>TRBV28
ASSLGRRSNQPQH
>TRBV10-1
ASSESLSLTQY
>TRBV28
ASHPPSTPGELF
>TRBV9
ASSGDTNYGYT
>TRBV20-1
SGGGVETQY
>TRBV5-8
ASSFWNSPLH
>TRBV5-1
ASSEAEASGSYEQY
>TRBV7-9
ASSSLYGYT
>TRBV11-3
ASSLDPVGELF
>TRBV30
AWSGGKNTEAF
>TRBV5-1
ASRELDSPTDTQY
>TRBV5-6
ASSLLELGPDTQY
>TRBV7-3
ASSPPRAAGRETYEQY
>TRBV27
ASSYRGSYEQY
>TRBV5-4
ASSWGTGVGGYT
>TRBV28
ASSPPSGRVSGANVLT
>TRBV5-1
ASSLWGQNTGELF
>TRBV15
ATSRGSAGGTDTQY
>TRBV4-2
ASSPIEQGAAYEQY
>TRBV11-2
ASSLGASMPTDTQY
>TRBV12-5
ASGLPTPYSNQPQH
>TRBV4-2
ASSQDSQGGGDTQY